These T cell receptor beta chains were read from a single sample in a study of blood T cell repertoires in COVID-19. Produced via immunoSEQ multiplex PCR; TCRdb's table is partial and in-frame only. The sample has about 67,000 clones; 86% are singletons. The sequencing sample was made of peripheral blood. All receptors derive from a man over 45 with active COVID-19. Both conserved end residues are part of each CDR3. Fields, in order: clone size, V gene, D gene, J gene, CDR3 DNA, CDR3 protein. The D gene is left open where the match is weak. Clone size is not always given. Where it is, it says once, few, many or a class for expanded clones.

clone_size: .
v_call: TRBV3-1/TRBV3-2
d_call: TRBD1
j_call: TRBJ2-3
cdr3_nt: TGTGCCAGCAGCCTGAGACAGGGCATTCGAGATACGCAGTATTTT
cdr3_aa: CASSLRQGIRDTQYF

clone_size: .
v_call: TRBV28
d_call: TRBD1
j_call: TRBJ1-2
cdr3_nt: TGTGCCGTACAGATATCACCGGGACAGGTTGTTAACTATGGCTACACCTTC
cdr3_aa: CAVQISPGQVVNYGYTF

clone_size: few
v_call: TRBV5-4
d_call: TRBD1
j_call: TRBJ1-1
cdr3_nt: TGTGCCAGCAGCCCCGGCGGACAGGGACGGTCTGCCACTGAAGCTTTCTTT
cdr3_aa: CASSPGGQGRSATEAFF

clone_size: .
v_call: TRBV3-1/TRBV3-2
d_call: TRBD1
j_call: TRBJ2-1
cdr3_nt: TGTGCCAGCAGCCGACCGAGGACAGGGGGCTTAGGCGATGAGCAGTTCTTC
cdr3_aa: CASSRPRTGGLGDEQFF

clone_size: .
v_call: TRBV5-4
d_call: .
j_call: TRBJ1-2
cdr3_nt: TGTGCCAGCAGCTTGGACACTAACTATGGCTACACCTTC
cdr3_aa: CASSLDTNYGYTF

clone_size: .
v_call: TRBV5-4
d_call: .
j_call: TRBJ2-3
cdr3_nt: TGTGCCAGCAGCTCCAGGAGGGATTCAGATACGCAGTATTTT
cdr3_aa: CASSSRRDSDTQYF

clone_size: .
v_call: TRBV7-2
d_call: TRBD1
j_call: TRBJ2-3
cdr3_nt: TGTGCCAGCAGAAGACCCGGGACAGGGTCAGATACGCAGTATTTT
cdr3_aa: CASRRPGTGSDTQYF

clone_size: few
v_call: TRBV9
d_call: .
j_call: TRBJ2-5
cdr3_nt: TGTGCCAGCAGCGTAGAGCGGGAAGAGACCCAGTACTTC
cdr3_aa: CASSVEREETQYF

clone_size: .
v_call: TRBV2
d_call: TRBD1
j_call: TRBJ1-5
cdr3_nt: TGTGCCAGCAGGTGGACAGGGAAAGACGTTCAGCCCCAGCATTTT
cdr3_aa: CASRWTGKDVQPQHF

clone_size: .
v_call: TRBV5-1
d_call: .
j_call: TRBJ1-6
cdr3_nt: TGCGCCAGCAGCTTGGGCGATCTCAATTCACCCCTCCACTTT
cdr3_aa: CASSLGDLNSPLHF

clone_size: .
v_call: TRBV19
d_call: TRBD1
j_call: TRBJ2-3
cdr3_nt: TGTGCCAGTAGTATGGTGCAGGGGGCTACAGATACGCAGTATTTT
cdr3_aa: CASSMVQGATDTQYF

clone_size: .
v_call: TRBV19
d_call: .
j_call: TRBJ2-2
cdr3_nt: TGTGCCAGTAGTATGCGCGGCGGGGAGCTGTTTTTT
cdr3_aa: CASSMRGGELFF

clone_size: .
v_call: TRBV28
d_call: .
j_call: TRBJ2-7
cdr3_nt: TGTGCCAGCAGCCTTGACACGTACGAGCAGTACTTC
cdr3_aa: CASSLDTYEQYF

clone_size: .
v_call: TRBV6-2/TRBV6-3
d_call: TRBD2
j_call: TRBJ2-3
cdr3_nt: TGTGCCAGCAGTACCTCCGCGGGAGGTCTAGTTACAGATACGCAGTATTTT
cdr3_aa: CASSTSAGGLVTDTQYF

clone_size: .
v_call: TRBV5-4
d_call: .
j_call: TRBJ1-2
cdr3_nt: TGTGCCAGCAGCACGGATGGACTATATGGCTACACCTTC
cdr3_aa: CASSTDGLYGYTF

clone_size: .
v_call: TRBV15
d_call: TRBD1
j_call: TRBJ1-4
cdr3_nt: TGTGCCACCAGCAGGGGACAGCTGACAACTAATGAAAAACTGTTTTTT
cdr3_aa: CATSRGQLTTNEKLFF

clone_size: once
v_call: TRBV2
d_call: .
j_call: TRBJ2-5
cdr3_nt: TGTGCCAGCAGCCAATCGACCGGCGGCCTTAAGACCCAGTACTTC
cdr3_aa: CASSQSTGGLKTQYF

clone_size: .
v_call: TRBV18
d_call: .
j_call: TRBJ2-5
cdr3_nt: TGTGCCAGCTCACCAGGGGCCATAGGGGCCCAGTACTTC
cdr3_aa: CASSPGAIGAQYF

clone_size: .
v_call: TRBV12-3/TRBV12-4
d_call: TRBD1
j_call: TRBJ1-2
cdr3_nt: TGTGCCAGCAGCCCCGGGACAGGGGGCTACACCTTC
cdr3_aa: CASSPGTGGYTF

clone_size: once
v_call: TRBV6-5
d_call: .
j_call: TRBJ2-3
cdr3_nt: TGTGCCAGCAGTCCCCGTTTGCGGACAGATACGCAGTATTTT
cdr3_aa: CASSPRLRTDTQYF

clone_size: once
v_call: TRBV7-8
d_call: .
j_call: TRBJ2-1
cdr3_nt: TGTGCCGGCAGCTATGAAAGAGCGGGGCAGTTCTTC
cdr3_aa: CAGSYERAGQFF

clone_size: .
v_call: TRBV7-2
d_call: .
j_call: TRBJ2-7
cdr3_nt: TGTGCCAGCAGCTTAACCGCCTTGAGCTCCTACGAGCAGTACTTC
cdr3_aa: CASSLTALSSYEQYF

clone_size: .
v_call: TRBV5-4
d_call: .
j_call: TRBJ2-7
cdr3_nt: TGTGCCAGCAGCCATTCTGGTTTCGGAGGAGATGGAACCTACGAGCAGTACTTC
cdr3_aa: CASSHSGFGGDGTYEQYF

clone_size: .
v_call: TRBV20-1
d_call: .
j_call: TRBJ2-1
cdr3_nt: TGCAGTGGTCTAGCGCACAATGAGCAGTTCTTC
cdr3_aa: CSGLAHNEQFF

clone_size: .
v_call: TRBV10-3
d_call: TRBD1
j_call: TRBJ2-1
cdr3_nt: TGTGCCATCAGCACTCACACGGGACAGGGTAGGAGCTCCTACAATGAGCAGTTCTTC
cdr3_aa: CAISTHTGQGRSSYNEQFF

clone_size: once
v_call: TRBV5-6
d_call: .
j_call: TRBJ2-5
cdr3_nt: TGTGCCAGCAGCAATTATGACAGACAAGAGACCCAGTACTTC
cdr3_aa: CASSNYDRQETQYF

clone_size: once
v_call: TRBV4-1
d_call: TRBD2
j_call: TRBJ2-5
cdr3_nt: TGCGCCAGCAGCCGTATAGCGGGGGGGGCGGAGACCCAGTACTTC
cdr3_aa: CASSRIAGGAETQYF

clone_size: .
v_call: TRBV30
d_call: TRBD2
j_call: TRBJ2-3
cdr3_nt: TGTGCCTGGAGCCCACTAGCGGGTGGGGATACGCAGTATTTT
cdr3_aa: CAWSPLAGGDTQYF

clone_size: .
v_call: TRBV19
d_call: TRBD1
j_call: TRBJ2-5
cdr3_nt: TGTGCCAGTAGTACCCTAGGGACAGGGCTGGAGACCCAGTACTTC
cdr3_aa: CASSTLGTGLETQYF

clone_size: .
v_call: TRBV9
d_call: .
j_call: TRBJ2-1
cdr3_nt: TGTGCCAGCAGCGCACGCGTTAGTAGCTCCTACAATGAGCAGTTCTTC
cdr3_aa: CASSARVSSSYNEQFF

clone_size: .
v_call: TRBV5-4
d_call: .
j_call: TRBJ2-4
cdr3_nt: TGTGCCAGCCGTGCGGACAGCGCCAAAAACATTCAGTACTTC
cdr3_aa: CASRADSAKNIQYF

clone_size: .
v_call: TRBV4-3
d_call: TRBD1
j_call: TRBJ1-1
cdr3_nt: TGCGCCAGCAGCCAAGAGCAGACAGGGGGCAAGCGGGCCTTCTTT
cdr3_aa: CASSQEQTGGKRAFF

clone_size: .
v_call: TRBV6-5
d_call: .
j_call: TRBJ1-5
cdr3_nt: TGTGCCAGCAGCGGGGGGGTTCCTCAGCCCCAGCATTTT
cdr3_aa: CASSGGVPQPQHF

clone_size: .
v_call: TRBV28
d_call: TRBD2
j_call: TRBJ2-7
cdr3_nt: TGTGCCAGCAGTCCAGCCCTAGCGGGAGTGTACGAGCAGTACTTC
cdr3_aa: CASSPALAGVYEQYF

clone_size: .
v_call: TRBV7-8
d_call: TRBD2
j_call: TRBJ2-3
cdr3_nt: TGTGCCAGCAGCTGGACTAGCGGGGGGGTGGCAGATACGCAGTATTTT
cdr3_aa: CASSWTSGGVADTQYF

clone_size: few
v_call: TRBV12-5
d_call: .
j_call: TRBJ2-7
cdr3_nt: TGTGCTAGTGGGCGAGAATCCTCCTACGAGCAGTACTTC
cdr3_aa: CASGRESSYEQYF

clone_size: .
v_call: TRBV11-2
d_call: TRBD2
j_call: TRBJ2-1
cdr3_nt: TGTGCCAGCAGCTTAGATGGTCTAGCGGGAGGGGTGATAGACAATGAGCAGTTCTTC
cdr3_aa: CASSLDGLAGGVIDNEQFF

clone_size: .
v_call: TRBV12-3/TRBV12-4
d_call: .
j_call: TRBJ2-7
cdr3_nt: TGTGCCAGCAGTTCCGGAGGCGGGCAGTACTTC
cdr3_aa: CASSSGGGQYF

clone_size: .
v_call: TRBV11-3
d_call: TRBD2
j_call: TRBJ2-3
cdr3_nt: TGTGCCAGCAGCCTCGACGGGACTAGCGGGAGAACGCAGTATTTT
cdr3_aa: CASSLDGTSGRTQYF

clone_size: .
v_call: TRBV12-5
d_call: TRBD2
j_call: TRBJ2-1
cdr3_nt: TGTGCTAGTGGTTTGGTTGAGCAGGCGGGGGGTCCTAGGGAGCAGTTCTTC
cdr3_aa: CASGLVEQAGGPREQFF

clone_size: .
v_call: TRBV5-1
d_call: .
j_call: TRBJ2-2
cdr3_nt: TGCGCCAGCAGCTCGAATACTTTGCTCTCGAACACCGGGGAGCTGTTTTTT
cdr3_aa: CASSSNTLLSNTGELFF

clone_size: .
v_call: TRBV2
d_call: .
j_call: TRBJ2-5
cdr3_nt: TGTGCCTCCTCCGTCGAGACCCAGTACTTC
cdr3_aa: CASSVETQYF

clone_size: .
v_call: TRBV30
d_call: .
j_call: TRBJ2-1
cdr3_nt: TGTGCCTGGGGGTTGAGCTCCTACAATGAGCAGTTCTTC
cdr3_aa: CAWGLSSYNEQFF

clone_size: .
v_call: TRBV9
d_call: .
j_call: TRBJ1-2
cdr3_nt: TGTGCCAGCAGCGTAGGACGGGAATCCTATGGCTACACCTTC
cdr3_aa: CASSVGRESYGYTF

clone_size: once
v_call: TRBV3-1/TRBV3-2
d_call: TRBD2
j_call: TRBJ2-1
cdr3_nt: TGTGCCAGCAGCCAAACTAATAACGGGAGGGCCTCTCGAATCTTC
cdr3_aa: CASSQTNNGRASRIF

clone_size: .
v_call: TRBV18
d_call: TRBD1
j_call: TRBJ1-6
cdr3_nt: TGTGCCAGCTCACCCACAGGGGATTCACCCCTCCACTTT
cdr3_aa: CASSPTGDSPLHF

clone_size: .
v_call: TRBV3-1/TRBV3-2
d_call: .
j_call: TRBJ1-5
cdr3_nt: TGTGCCAGCAGCCAAGGTGCGGCGCCCAATCAGCCCCAGCATTTT
cdr3_aa: CASSQGAAPNQPQHF

clone_size: .
v_call: TRBV4-1
d_call: TRBD2
j_call: TRBJ2-3
cdr3_nt: TGCGCCAGCAGCCAATCCGGACTAGCGGGGGCGTATTCTAGCACAGATACGCAGTATTTT
cdr3_aa: CASSQSGLAGAYSSTDTQYF

clone_size: once
v_call: TRBV3-1/TRBV3-2
d_call: TRBD1
j_call: TRBJ1-2
cdr3_nt: TGTGCCAGCAGCCCTTCTTGGACAGGGAACTATGGCTACACCTTC
cdr3_aa: CASSPSWTGNYGYTF

clone_size: .
v_call: TRBV5-1
d_call: .
j_call: TRBJ2-7
cdr3_nt: TGCGCCAGCAGCCCGTCCTTGGCCCACGAGCAGTACTTC
cdr3_aa: CASSPSLAHEQYF

clone_size: .
v_call: TRBV19
d_call: TRBD1
j_call: TRBJ1-5
cdr3_nt: TGTGCCAGTAGTATACTCAGGCAGGGGGCGCGTCAGCCCCAGCATTTT
cdr3_aa: CASSILRQGARQPQHF

clone_size: .
v_call: TRBV2
d_call: .
j_call: TRBJ2-1
cdr3_nt: TGTGCCAGCAGCCCACTGGACAATGAGCAGTTCTTC
cdr3_aa: CASSPLDNEQFF

clone_size: few
v_call: TRBV5-5
d_call: .
j_call: TRBJ1-6
cdr3_nt: TGTGCCAGCAGCGTGGTTCCCGGGGGGAGGAATTCACCCCTCCACTTT
cdr3_aa: CASSVVPGGRNSPLHF

clone_size: .
v_call: TRBV6-5
d_call: TRBD1
j_call: TRBJ2-4
cdr3_nt: TGTGCCAGCAGTAGACAGGGGGTAAACATTCAGTACTTC
cdr3_aa: CASSRQGVNIQYF